This T cell receptor beta chain derives from a study of T cells after yellow fever vaccination. Broader study findings: Only a minor proportion of clonotypes was detected across both CD4 and CD8 compartments. Clones that expanded after primary vaccination mostly reappeared after the booster (96% CD4, 80% to 90% CD8). The secondary response was weaker but peaked faster, day 5 versus 15.

About this clonotype itself: What it recognizes is unknown.

Template-switching 5'RACE yielded the TCR cDNA; a universal primer site and UMIs were added in the process. TCRdb analysed the 5' RACE reads with MiXCR anew, one entry per CDR3 protein. There are about 75,000 distinct CDR3 sequences in the sample; 7.3% occur only once, and over 25% lies in the top ten. V was cut by 2 bases and J by 4 bases, with 10 bases left in between. Per the germline V gene, CDR1 is MNHEY and CDR2 is SVGEGT. This CDR3 comprises 14 residues. The chain has TRBV6-2 or TRBV6-3 and TRBJ2-3; weak D call: TRBD2 (5 bases). The sequencing used CD8+ T cells sorted from PBMCs, collected 10 to 11 days after the first yellow fever vaccination. This receptor was identified in a man between 18 and 29 years old who received the YFV17D yellow fever vaccine. This CDR3 reads CASSYGRGPDTQYF. The DNA of the CDR3 is TGTGCCAGCAGTTACGGGAGAGGTCCAGATACGCAGTATTTT.